The 19 T cell receptor beta chains given below trace back to one sample, sequenced in a study of shared clonotypes between healthy human individuals. Sequenced by immunoSEQ multiplex PCR; TCRdb stores in-frame clones only, minus some. The data contain about 1.1 million clones, around 82% of them seen just once; the ten biggest clones take up roughly 0.55%. Sequencing was carried out using memory CD4+ T cells from PBMCs. Regarding subset: CD45RA-negative fraction. These receptors all come from a man younger than 35 in good health. Some clones in this sample may be carry-over from other donors' samples.

J is TRBJ1-1 and V is TRBV7-8, with D perhaps TRBD1 (5 bases). The CDR3 sequence is 14 residues long. Germline values: CDR1 SGHVS, CDR2 FQNEAQ. V lost 9 bases and J lost 1, with 15 bases in between. The CDR3 bases are TGTGCCAGTAAGGGTGGACACGGGAACACTGAAGCTTTCTTT. Protein sequence: CASKGGHGNTEAFF.

The chain joins TRBV7-2 to TRBJ2-5; TRBD1 agrees at 7 bases. The V and J ends lost 2 bases and 5 bases, in that order; junction bases with no gene match: 2. Germline V lookup: CDR1 SGHTA, CDR2 FQGNSA. This CDR3 has 13 residues. The CDR3 coding sequence is TGTGCCAGCAGCTTAAGACAGGGTGAGACCCAGTACTTC. Encoded protein: CASSLRQGETQYF.

Many counts were recorded for this clone. This chain connects TRBV6-6 to TRBJ1-2, with a possible D match to TRBD1 (6 bases). Per the germline V gene, CDR1 is MNHNY and CDR2 is SVGAGI (reference sequence). Trimming stripped 2 bases from V and 8 bases from J, with 12 bases between. The CDR3 contains 13 residues. The CDR3 loop reads CASSYGDTGGYTF. In DNA, the CDR3 is TGTGCCAGCAGTTACGGGGACACCGGAGGCTACACCTTC.

V gene TRBV29-1 combines with J gene TRBJ1-1, with 8 bases that match TRBD1. CDR1 SQVTM and CDR2 ANQGSEA come from the germline V gene. The CDR3 covers 12 residues. The V gene end was trimmed by 7 bases and the J gene end by 4 bases; junction bases not matched to a gene: 5. CDR3 sequence reads: CSAYRGSTEAFF. CDR3 DNA: TGCAGCGCTTACAGGGGGTCCACTGAAGCTTTCTTT.

This chain joins TRBV10-3 and TRBJ2-7; the D gene is possibly TRBD2 (6 bases). Germline V gives CDR1 ENHRY, CDR2 SYGVKD. The CDR3 covers 13 residues. Trimming removed 11 bases from V and 1 base from J, with 15 bases in between. CDR3 loop: CASKDGTSYEQYF. CDR3 coding DNA: TGTGCCTCCAAGGACGGGACTTCCTACGAGCAGTACTTC.

This clone was counted a few times. The V and J genes are TRBV28 and TRBJ2-5, with 7 positions matching TRBD2. The CDR3 runs 13 residues. Looked up from germline, CDR1 is MDHEN and CDR2 is SYDVKM. Unmatched junction bases numbered 4, after V lost 2 bases and J lost 7 bases. The CDR3 coding sequence is TGTGCCAGCAGTTTAATCTGGGGGGGGACCCAGTACTTC. Amino acids: CASSLIWGGTQYF.

The genes are TRBV2 and TRBJ2-7; D remains ambiguous. The V end was cut by 4 bases, the J end by 6 bases, with 7 bases between. The CDR3 totals 11 residues. Germline V lookup: CDR1 SNHLY, CDR2 FYNNEI. The CDR3 sequence: CASSGVSEQYF. The CDR3 coding sequence is TGTGCCAGCAGTGGAGTGAGCGAGCAGTACTTC.

The chain couples TRBV7-9 to TRBJ1-1; D not certain. CDR3 length equals 13 residues. CDR1 SEHNR and CDR2 FQNEAQ come from the germline V gene (reference sequence). The germline V and J ends were trimmed by 4 bases and 6 bases, with 12 bases remaining between them. The CDR3 region is CASSSNGVPEAFF. The CDR3, as DNA: TGTGCCAGCAGCTCCAATGGGGTTCCTGAAGCTTTCTTT.

The chain combines TRBV7-6 with TRBJ2-2; D ambiguous. CDR3 size: 16 residues. The germline V and J ends were trimmed by 1 base and 3 bases, with 12 bases remaining between them. Germline V gene sequence: CDR1 SGHVS, CDR2 FNYEAQ. The CDR3 DNA reads TGTGCCAGCAGCTTAGTAGTACCCCCGGACACCGGGGAGCTGTTTTTT. Residues: CASSLVVPPDTGELFF.

The rearrangement joins TRBV18 to TRBJ1-4; D possibly corresponds to TRBD1 (5 bases). Trimming took 3 bases from V and 8 from J, leaving 13 bases between them. The V gene's germline CDR1 is KGHSH and CDR2 LQKENI. The CDR3 runs to 14 residues. The CDR3 here is CASSPRQGKEKLFF. CDR3 DNA sequence: TGTGCCAGCTCACCCCGGCAGGGTAAAGAAAAACTGTTTTTT.

The chain has TRBV4-2 and TRBJ2-3; TRBD2 aligns across 15 bases. The CDR3 extends over 15 amino acids. Trimming took 3 bases from V and 7 from J; bases not matched to a gene: 2. Germline V CDR1 and CDR2: LGHNA, YNFKEQ. The CDR3, as DNA: TGTGCCAGCAGCCAGGGGACTAGCGGGGGGAATACGCAGTATTTT. Translated: CASSQGTSGGNTQYF.

Worth noting for this clone: Other DNA sequences in the sample encode the same CDR3. The chain couples TRBV15 to TRBJ2-7, with 11 bases fitting TRBD1. Trimming took 5 bases from V and 1 from J; bases not matched to a gene: 7. This CDR3 spans 16 amino acids. The germline CDR1 and CDR2 sequences are LNHNV and YYDKDF (reference sequence). The CDR3 spells CATSSRRDRGSYEQYF. The CDR3 region has the DNA TGTGCCACCAGCTCTCGCCGGGACAGGGGGTCCTACGAGCAGTACTTC.

In its sample, this clone was seen a few times. The chain carries TRBV27 and TRBJ2-7; 11 bases are a match to TRBD2. V trimming: 4 bases; J trimming: 3 bases; junction bases outside the gene matches: 5. In germline, CDR1 is MNHEY, CDR2 SMNVEV (reference sequence). The CDR3 consists of 15 residues. CDR3 in DNA: TGTGCCAGCAGTTCTAGCGGGAGGATCGACTACGAGCAGTACTTC. Translating it yields CASSSSGRIDYEQYF.

This clone was found a few times. The chain combines TRBV20-1 with TRBJ1-4, with D maybe TRBD1 (5 bases). Trimming stripped 3 bases from V and 10 bases from J, with 9 bases between. The germline V gene has CDR1 DFQATT and CDR2 SNEGSKA (reference sequence). This CDR3 spans 11 amino acids. CDR3 loop: CSASSGGKLFF. Written as DNA, the CDR3 is TGCAGTGCTAGTTCCGGGGGAAAACTGTTTTTT.

The gene calls are TRBV6-6 and TRBJ2-2, with 8 bases lining up with TRBD1. Germline CDR1 is MNHNY and CDR2 is SVGAGI (reference sequence). CDR3 length equals 14 residues. The ends lost 7 bases at V and 5 bases at J; junction bases unmatched: 6. CDR3 protein: CASTLDRDTGELFF. The DNA of the CDR3 is TGTGCCAGCACTTTGGACAGGGATACCGGGGAGCTGTTTTTT.

Turning to this clone: This likely stems from a read error, as it lies one base from a far larger clone. Additional DNA sequences in this sample encode the identical CDR3. The V and J genes are TRBV30 and TRBJ1-1; D not resolved. The CDR3 has 11 residues. Per germline, CDR1 GTSNPN and CDR2 SVGIG (reference sequence). V dropped 2 bases and J dropped 0 bases, with 1 base sitting between them. The CDR3, as DNA: TGTGCCTGGAGTCTGAACACTGAAGCTTTCTTT. The encoded protein is CAWSLNTEAFF. The full variable domain, its missing parts supplied by reference TRBV30 and TRBJ1-1, is SQTIHQWPATLVQPVGSPLSLECTVEGTSNPNLYWYRQAAGRGLQLLFYSVGIGQISSEVPQNLSASRPQDRQFILSSKKLLLSDSGFYLCAWSLNTEAFFGQGTRLTVV.

The chain carries TRBV28 and TRBJ1-2; D is unclear. Between the trimmed V and J ends, which lost 3 bases and 6 bases, there was a span of 5 bases. Germline loops: CDR1 MDHEN, CDR2 SYDVKM. CDR3 length: 11 residues. CDR3 residues: CASSLVDGYTF. In nucleotides, the CDR3 is TGTGCCAGCAGTTTGGTGGATGGCTACACCTTC.

A remark on this clone: This may be a read error, as it is one base from a much larger clone. This sequence joins TRBV5-4 and TRBJ2-3; the D is unclear. This CDR3 comprises 12 residues. CDR1 SGHNT and CDR2 YYREEE come from the germline V gene (reference sequence). V was pared by 2 bases and J by 3 bases, with 4 bases between. DNA for the CDR3: TGTGCCAGCAGCTTTGAGACAGATACGCAGTATTTT. Protein: CASSFETDTQYF.

This chain uses TRBV9 with TRBJ1-3; possible D gene TRBD1, 5 bases. The CDR3 loop spans 16 amino acids. V was shortened by 3 bases and J by 0 bases, with 13 bases between the two germline ends. Germline loops: CDR1 SGDLS, CDR2 YYNGEE. The CDR3 sequence is CASSGSRGASGNTIYF. In DNA, the CDR3 is TGTGCCAGCAGCGGCAGCCGTGGGGCCTCTGGAAACACCATATATTTT.